The present T cell receptor beta chain was sequenced within a study of blood T cell repertoires in COVID-19. In the original processing: Estimation of nucleated cell counts relied on the amplification of reference gene primers. Method: immunoSEQ multiplex PCR; TCRdb's copy keeps in-frame clones and lacks some. V and J calls and clone size are those listed in that table; D and trimming were worked out from the DNA. The sample carries under 300,000 clones, roughly nine tenths recorded once. The specimen was PBMCs or T cells enriched from blood (not recorded which). The clonotype comes from a woman aged 50 to 60 who had recovered from COVID-19.

The CDR3 DNA sequence: TGTGCCAGCAGCTTAGAGTATCGGGGGACACTGTTTTTT. Its protein product is CASSLEYRGTLFF. The chain has TRBV7-9 and TRBJ1-4, with D possibly being TRBD1 (5 bases). Between the trimmed V and J ends, which lost 1 base and 13 bases, there was a span of 13 bases. This CDR3 comprises 13 residues. Germline loops: CDR1 SEHNR, CDR2 FQNEAQ (reference sequence).